This T cell receptor beta chain was identified during a study of T cells in lung cancer brain metastases. Looking at the study overall: Between primary and metastasis resection, about 90% of the roughly 20 patients were untreated. Median interval between primary and brain metastasis specimen acquisition was about 350 days. Findings and caveats of the study: DNA fragmentation in FFPE samples may have prevented full retrieval of the infiltrating T cell repertoire.

The CDR3 consists of 13 residues. Between the trimmed V and J ends, which lost 2 bases and 5 bases, there was a span of 7 bases. Germline CDR1 is LNHNV and CDR2 is YYDKDF (reference sequence). The protocol was immunoSEQ multiplex PCR, while the TCRdb copy is restricted to in-frame clones and leaves out a portion. The data contain about 670 clones, 80% to 95% of them singletons. In the case of this clone: Its antigen remains unknown.

The sequence was collected from a man aged 55 to 70 with non-small cell lung cancer that had spread to the brain. The chain uses TRBV15 and TRBJ2-1; no firm D call. The sequenced material came from tumor tissue from a brain metastasis. This CDR3 is CATSRRPNNEQFF. CDR3 bases: TGTGCCACCAGCAGACGGCCAAACAATGAGCAGTTCTTC.